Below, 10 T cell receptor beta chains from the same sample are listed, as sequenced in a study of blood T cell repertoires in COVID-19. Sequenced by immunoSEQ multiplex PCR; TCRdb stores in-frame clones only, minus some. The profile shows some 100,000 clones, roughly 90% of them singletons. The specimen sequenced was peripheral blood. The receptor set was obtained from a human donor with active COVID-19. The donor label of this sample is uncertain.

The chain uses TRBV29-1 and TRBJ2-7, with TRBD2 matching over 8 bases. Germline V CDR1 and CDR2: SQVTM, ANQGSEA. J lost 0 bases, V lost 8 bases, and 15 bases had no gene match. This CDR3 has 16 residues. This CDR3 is CSSLGQSGGGSYEQYF. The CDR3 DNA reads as TGCAGCTCCTTAGGCCAGAGCGGGGGAGGCTCCTACGAGCAGTACTTC.

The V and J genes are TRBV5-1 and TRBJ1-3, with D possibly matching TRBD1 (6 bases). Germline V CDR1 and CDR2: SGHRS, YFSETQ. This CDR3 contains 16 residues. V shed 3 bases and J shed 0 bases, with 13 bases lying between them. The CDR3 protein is CASSSLTGLSGNTIYF. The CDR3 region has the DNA TGCGCCAGCAGCTCCTTGACAGGTCTCTCTGGAAACACCATATATTTT.

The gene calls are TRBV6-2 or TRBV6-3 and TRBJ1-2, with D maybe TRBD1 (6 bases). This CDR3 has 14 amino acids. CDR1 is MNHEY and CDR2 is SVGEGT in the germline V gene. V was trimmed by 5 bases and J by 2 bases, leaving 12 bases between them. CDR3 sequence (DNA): TGTGCCAGCAGTCGGACGGGACACAACTATGGCTACACCTTC. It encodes CASSRTGHNYGYTF.

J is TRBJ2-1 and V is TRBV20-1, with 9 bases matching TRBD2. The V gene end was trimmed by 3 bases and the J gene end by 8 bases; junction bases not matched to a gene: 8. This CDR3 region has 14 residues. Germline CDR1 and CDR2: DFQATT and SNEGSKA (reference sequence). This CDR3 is CSASSSGVAYEQFF. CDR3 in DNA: TGCAGTGCTAGTTCTAGCGGGGTCGCGTATGAGCAGTTCTTC.

CDR3 region: CASSGPGQQTYEQYF. CDR3 nucleotides: TGTGCCAGCAGTGGACCGGGACAGCAGACCTACGAGCAGTACTTC. The chain carries TRBV25-1 and TRBJ2-7; TRBD1 matches at 7 bases. Germline V gene data show CDR1 as MGHDK and CDR2 as SYGVNS. After removal of 4 bases from V and 2 bases from J, the junction contained 8 bases not matched to a gene. The CDR3 runs to 15 residues.

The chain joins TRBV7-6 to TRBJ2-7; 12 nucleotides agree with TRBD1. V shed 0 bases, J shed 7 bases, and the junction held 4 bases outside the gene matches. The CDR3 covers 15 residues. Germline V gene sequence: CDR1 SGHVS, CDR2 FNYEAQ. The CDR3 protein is CASSLAGTGGNEQYF. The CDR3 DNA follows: TGTGCCAGCAGCTTAGCTGGGACAGGGGGCAATGAGCAGTACTTC.

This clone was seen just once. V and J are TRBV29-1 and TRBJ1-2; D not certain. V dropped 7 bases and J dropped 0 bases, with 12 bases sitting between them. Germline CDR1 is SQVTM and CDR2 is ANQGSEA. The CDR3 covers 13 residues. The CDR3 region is CSAGNAPNYGYTF. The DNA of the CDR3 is TGCAGCGCGGGGAACGCGCCTAACTATGGCTACACCTTC.

The CDR3 sequence is CASSYFDPGATNEKLFF. In DNA, the CDR3 is TGTGCCAGCAGTTATTTCGACCCAGGTGCAACTAATGAAAAACTGTTTTTT. V is TRBV6-2 or TRBV6-3 and J is TRBJ1-4; D is unresolved. Germline values: CDR1 MNHEY, CDR2 SVGEGT. This CDR3 comprises 17 residues. Trimming shortened V by 3 bases and J by 0 bases, and 14 bases separated the two germline ends.

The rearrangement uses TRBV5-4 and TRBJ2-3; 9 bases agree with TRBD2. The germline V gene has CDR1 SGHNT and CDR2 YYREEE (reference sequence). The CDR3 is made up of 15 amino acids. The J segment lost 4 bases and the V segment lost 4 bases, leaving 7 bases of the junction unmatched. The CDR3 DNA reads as TGTGCCAGCAGCCTTAGCGGGGGTATGTCAGATACGCAGTATTTT. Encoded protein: CASSLSGGMSDTQYF. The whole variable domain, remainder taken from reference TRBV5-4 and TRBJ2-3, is ETGVTQSPTHLIKTRGQQVTLRCSSQSGHNTVSWYQQALGQGPQFIFQYYREEENGRGNFPPRFSGLQFPNYSSELNVNALELDDSALYLCASSLSGGMSDTQYFGPGTRLTVL.

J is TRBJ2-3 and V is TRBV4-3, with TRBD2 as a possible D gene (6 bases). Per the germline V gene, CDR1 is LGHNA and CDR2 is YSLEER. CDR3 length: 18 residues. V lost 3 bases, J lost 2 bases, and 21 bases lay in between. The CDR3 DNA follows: TGCGCCAGCAGCCAGGCAACCTCTGGGGAGGTGATCACAGATACGCAGTATTTT. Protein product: CASSQATSGEVITDTQYF.